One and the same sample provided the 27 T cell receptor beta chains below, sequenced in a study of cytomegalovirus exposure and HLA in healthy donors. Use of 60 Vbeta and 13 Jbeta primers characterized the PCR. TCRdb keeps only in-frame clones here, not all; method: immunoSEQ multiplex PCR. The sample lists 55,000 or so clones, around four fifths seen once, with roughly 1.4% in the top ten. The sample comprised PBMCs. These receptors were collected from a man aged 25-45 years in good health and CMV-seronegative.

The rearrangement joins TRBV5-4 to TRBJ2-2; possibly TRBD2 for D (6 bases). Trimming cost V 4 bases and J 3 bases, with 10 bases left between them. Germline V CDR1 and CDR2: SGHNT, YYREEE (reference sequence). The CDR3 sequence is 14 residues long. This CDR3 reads CASSPGLYTGELFF. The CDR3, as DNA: TGTGCCAGCAGCCCGGGACTCTACACCGGGGAGCTGTTTTTT.

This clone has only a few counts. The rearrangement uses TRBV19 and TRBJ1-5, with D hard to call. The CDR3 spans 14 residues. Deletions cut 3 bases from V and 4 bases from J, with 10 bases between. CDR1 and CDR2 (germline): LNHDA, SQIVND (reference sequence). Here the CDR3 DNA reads TGTGCCAGTAGTATGGCCACAGTAAATCAGCCCCAGCATTTT. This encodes CASSMATVNQPQHF.

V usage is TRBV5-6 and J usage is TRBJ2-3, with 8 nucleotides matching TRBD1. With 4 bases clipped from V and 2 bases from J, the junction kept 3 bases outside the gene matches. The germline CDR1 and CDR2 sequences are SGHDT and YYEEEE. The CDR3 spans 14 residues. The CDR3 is CASSQGAFTDTQYF. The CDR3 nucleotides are TGTGCCAGCAGCCAGGGGGCTTTCACAGATACGCAGTATTTT.

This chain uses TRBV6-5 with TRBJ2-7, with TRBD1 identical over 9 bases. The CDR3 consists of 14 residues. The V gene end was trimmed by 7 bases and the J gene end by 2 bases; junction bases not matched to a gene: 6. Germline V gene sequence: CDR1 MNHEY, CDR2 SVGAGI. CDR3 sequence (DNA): TGTGCCAGCATAGGCACAGGGGGCCCCTACGAGCAGTACTTC. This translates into CASIGTGGPYEQYF.

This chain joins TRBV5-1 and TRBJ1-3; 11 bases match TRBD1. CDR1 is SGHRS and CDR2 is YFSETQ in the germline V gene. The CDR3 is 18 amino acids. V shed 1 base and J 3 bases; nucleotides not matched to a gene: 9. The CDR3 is CASSLRGTGGRGGNTIYF. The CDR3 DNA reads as TGCGCCAGCAGCTTGAGGGGGACAGGGGGACGTGGTGGAAACACCATATATTTT.

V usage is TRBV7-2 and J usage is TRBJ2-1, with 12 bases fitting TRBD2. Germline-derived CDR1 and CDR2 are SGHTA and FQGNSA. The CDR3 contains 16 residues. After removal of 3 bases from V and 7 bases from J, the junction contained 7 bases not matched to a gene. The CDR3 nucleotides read TGTGCCAGCAGCTTCGTACCGACTAGCGGGAGAAATGAGCAGTTCTTC. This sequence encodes CASSFVPTSGRNEQFF.

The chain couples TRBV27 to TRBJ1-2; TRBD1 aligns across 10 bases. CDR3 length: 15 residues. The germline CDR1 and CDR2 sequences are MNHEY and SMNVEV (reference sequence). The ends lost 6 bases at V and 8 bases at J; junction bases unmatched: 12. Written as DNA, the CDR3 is TGTGCCAGCAGCATAGACAGGGGGCTGTCCGGAGGCTACACCTTC. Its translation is CASSIDRGLSGGYTF.

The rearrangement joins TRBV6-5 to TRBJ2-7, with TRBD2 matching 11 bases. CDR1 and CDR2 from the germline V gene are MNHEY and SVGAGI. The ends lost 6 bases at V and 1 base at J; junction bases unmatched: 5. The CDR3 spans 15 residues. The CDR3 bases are TGTGCCAGCAGACCAACTAGCGGGAGTTCCTACGAGCAGTACTTC. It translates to CASRPTSGSSYEQYF.

The DNA for the CDR3 is TGCAGCGTTGAAATGAAAGAGGCCATATATTTT. This encodes CSVEMKEAIYF. The chain links TRBV29-1 to TRBJ1-3; D not resolved. The V end lost 2 bases, the J end lost 11 bases, and 10 bases lay between the germline ends. The CDR3 extends over 11 amino acids. Germline V gene lookup returns CDR1 SQVTM and CDR2 ANQGSEA.

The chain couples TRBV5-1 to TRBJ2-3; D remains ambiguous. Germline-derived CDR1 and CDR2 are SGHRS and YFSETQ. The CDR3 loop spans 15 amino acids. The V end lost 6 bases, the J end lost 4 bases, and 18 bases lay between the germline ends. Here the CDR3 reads CASKQSDVTADTQYF. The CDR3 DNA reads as TGCGCCAGCAAACAGTCCGACGTTACGGCAGATACGCAGTATTTT.

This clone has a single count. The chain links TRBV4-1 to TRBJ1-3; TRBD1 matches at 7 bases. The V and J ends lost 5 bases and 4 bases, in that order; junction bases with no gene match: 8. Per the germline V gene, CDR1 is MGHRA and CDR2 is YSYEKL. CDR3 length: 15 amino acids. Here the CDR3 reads CASSYEDRTGNTIYF. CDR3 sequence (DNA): TGCGCCAGCAGCTACGAGGACAGGACGGGAAACACCATATATTTT.

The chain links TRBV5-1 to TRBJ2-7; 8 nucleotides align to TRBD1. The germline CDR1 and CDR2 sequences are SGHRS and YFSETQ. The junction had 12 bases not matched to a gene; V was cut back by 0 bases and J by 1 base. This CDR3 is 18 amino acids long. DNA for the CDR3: TGCGCCAGCAGCTTGGTATATCTTCGGGGGACAGGATCCTACGAGCAGTACTTC. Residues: CASSLVYLRGTGSYEQYF.

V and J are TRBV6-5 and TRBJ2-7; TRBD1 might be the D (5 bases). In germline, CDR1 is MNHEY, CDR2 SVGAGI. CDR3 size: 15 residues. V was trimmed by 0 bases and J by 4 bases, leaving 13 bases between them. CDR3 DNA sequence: TGTGCCAGCAGTTACTCATCCCAGGGATCTTACGAGCAGTACTTC. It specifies CASSYSSQGSYEQYF.

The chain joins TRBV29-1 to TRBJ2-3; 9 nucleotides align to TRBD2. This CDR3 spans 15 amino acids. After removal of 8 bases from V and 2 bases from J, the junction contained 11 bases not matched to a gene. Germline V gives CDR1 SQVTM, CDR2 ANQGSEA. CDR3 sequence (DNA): TGCAGCCTTACTCGTAGCGGGGGCCCCACAGATACGCAGTATTTT. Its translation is CSLTRSGGPTDTQYF.

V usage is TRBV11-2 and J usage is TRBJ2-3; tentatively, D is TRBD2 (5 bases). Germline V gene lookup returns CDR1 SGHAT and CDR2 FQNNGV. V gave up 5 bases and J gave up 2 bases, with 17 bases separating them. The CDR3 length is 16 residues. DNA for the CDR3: TGTGCCAGCAGCCCCTACTCGGGATTCACCACAGATACGCAGTATTTT. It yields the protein CASSPYSGFTTDTQYF. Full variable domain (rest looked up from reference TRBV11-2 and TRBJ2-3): EAGVAQSPRYKIIEKRQSVAFWCNPISGHATLYWYQQILGQGPKLLIQFQNNGVVDDSQLPKDRFSAERLKGVDSTLKIQPAKLEDSAVYLCASSPYSGFTTDTQYFGPGTRLTVL.

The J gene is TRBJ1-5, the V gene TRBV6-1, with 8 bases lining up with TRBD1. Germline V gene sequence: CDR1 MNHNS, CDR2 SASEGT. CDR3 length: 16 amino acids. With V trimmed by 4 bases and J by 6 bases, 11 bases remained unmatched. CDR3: CASSANQGAGSQPQHF. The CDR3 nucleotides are TGTGCCAGCAGTGCTAACCAGGGGGCCGGTAGTCAGCCCCAGCATTTT.

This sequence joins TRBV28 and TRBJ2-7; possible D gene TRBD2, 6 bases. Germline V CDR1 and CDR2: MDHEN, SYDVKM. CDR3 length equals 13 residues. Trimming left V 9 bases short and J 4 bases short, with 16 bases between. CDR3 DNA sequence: TGTGCCAGAATTCTCTTCCGGGGGTACGAGCAGTACTTC. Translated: CARILFRGYEQYF.

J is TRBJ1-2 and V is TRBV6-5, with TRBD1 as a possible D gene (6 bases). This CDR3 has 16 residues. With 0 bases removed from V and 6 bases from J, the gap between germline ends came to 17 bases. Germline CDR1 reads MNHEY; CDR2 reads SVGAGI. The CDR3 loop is CASSYSIRGAINGYTF. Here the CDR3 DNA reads TGTGCCAGCAGTTACTCGATCAGGGGCGCGATTAATGGCTACACCTTC.

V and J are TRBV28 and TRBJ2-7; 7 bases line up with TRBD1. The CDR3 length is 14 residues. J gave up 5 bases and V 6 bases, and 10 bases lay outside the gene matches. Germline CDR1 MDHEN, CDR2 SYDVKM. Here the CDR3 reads CASRLTGYIHEQYF. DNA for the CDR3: TGTGCCAGCAGGTTGACAGGGTATATTCACGAGCAGTACTTC. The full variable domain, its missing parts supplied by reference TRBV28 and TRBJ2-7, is DVKVTQSSRYLVKRTGEKVFLECVQDMDHENMFWYRQDPGLGLRLIYFSYDVKMKEKGDIPEGYSVSREKKERFSLILESASTNQTSMYLCASRLTGYIHEQYFGPGTRLTVT.

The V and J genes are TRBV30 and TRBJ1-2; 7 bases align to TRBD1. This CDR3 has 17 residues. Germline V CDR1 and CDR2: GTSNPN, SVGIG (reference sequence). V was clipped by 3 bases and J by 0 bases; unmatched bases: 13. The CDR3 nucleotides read TGTGCCTGGAGCGGACAGGTCCGGGGGAAGGCTAACTATGGCTACACCTTC. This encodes CAWSGQVRGKANYGYTF.

CDR3: CASREGTGGLNTEAFF. The CDR3 region has the DNA TGCGCCAGCAGAGAAGGGACAGGGGGGCTGAACACTGAAGCTTTCTTT. This rearrangement joins TRBV5-1 to TRBJ1-1, with 11 bases lining up with TRBD1. Germline lookup yields CDR1 SGHRS and CDR2 YFSETQ. Losses at the gene ends were 5 bases for V and 0 bases for J; bases not matched to a gene: 6. The CDR3 has 16 amino acids.

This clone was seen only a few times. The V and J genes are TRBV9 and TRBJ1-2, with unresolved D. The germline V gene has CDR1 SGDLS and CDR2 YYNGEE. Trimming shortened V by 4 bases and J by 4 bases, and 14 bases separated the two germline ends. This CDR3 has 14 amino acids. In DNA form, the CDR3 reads TGTGCCAGCAGCCCTCTAGAGGCTTCCTATGGCTACACCTTC. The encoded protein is CASSPLEASYGYTF.

CDR3 nucleotides: TGTGCCAGCAGCGGACAGGGGGGCTCCTACGAGCAGTACTTC. Translating gives CASSGQGGSYEQYF. The chain recombines TRBV7-2 with TRBJ2-7; 10 bases match TRBD1. Per germline, CDR1 SGHTA and CDR2 FQGNSA. The V segment lost 5 bases and the J segment 0 bases; nucleotides outside the gene matches: 1. The CDR3 has 14 amino acids.

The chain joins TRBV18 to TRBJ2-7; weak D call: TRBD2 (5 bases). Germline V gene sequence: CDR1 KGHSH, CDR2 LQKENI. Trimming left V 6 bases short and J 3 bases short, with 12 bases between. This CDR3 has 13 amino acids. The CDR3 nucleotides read TGTGCCAGCTCGCCCGGGATCGACTACGAGCAGTACTTC. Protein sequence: CASSPGIDYEQYF.

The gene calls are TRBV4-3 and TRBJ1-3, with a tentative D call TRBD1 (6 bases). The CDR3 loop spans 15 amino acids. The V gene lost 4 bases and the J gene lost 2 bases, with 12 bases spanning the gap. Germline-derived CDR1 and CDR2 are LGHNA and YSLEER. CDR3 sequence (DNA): TGCGCCAGCAGCCGGGGAGGGGGACCTGGAAACACCATATATTTT. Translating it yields CASSRGGGPGNTIYF.

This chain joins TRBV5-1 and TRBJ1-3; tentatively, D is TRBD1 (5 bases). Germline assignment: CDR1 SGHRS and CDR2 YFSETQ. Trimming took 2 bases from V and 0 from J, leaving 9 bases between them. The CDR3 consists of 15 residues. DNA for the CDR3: TGCGCCAGCAGCTTCGGACATGGCTCTGGAAACACCATATATTTT. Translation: CASSFGHGSGNTIYF.

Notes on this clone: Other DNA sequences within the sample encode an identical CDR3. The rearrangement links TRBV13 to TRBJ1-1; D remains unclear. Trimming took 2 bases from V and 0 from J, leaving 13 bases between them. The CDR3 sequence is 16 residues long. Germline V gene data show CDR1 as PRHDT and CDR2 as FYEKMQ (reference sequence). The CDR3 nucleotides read TGTGCCAGCAGCTTACGGGGATCCGGTATGAACACTGAAGCTTTCTTT. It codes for CASSLRGSGMNTEAFF.